What follows are 8 T cell receptor beta chains derived from one specimen sequenced in a study of blood T cell repertoires in COVID-19. Produced via immunoSEQ multiplex PCR; TCRdb's table is partial and in-frame only. The sample has 200,000 to 250,000 clones, approximately 85% seen once. Input material: PBMCs or T cells enriched from blood (not recorded which). The source is a woman between 45 and 60 years old with acute COVID-19.

V and J are TRBV12-3 or TRBV12-4 and TRBJ1-5; no clear D. V gave up 5 bases and J gave up 6 bases, with 11 bases separating them. The CDR3 runs to 13 residues. The CDR3 coding sequence is TGTGCCAGCAGTGGAGGGAGTCCTCAGCCCCAGCATTTT. Amino acids: CASSGGSPQPQHF.

The chain uses TRBV10-3 and TRBJ2-5, with 12 bases aligning to TRBD2. The germline V gene has CDR1 ENHRY and CDR2 SYGVKD. The CDR3 extends over 15 amino acids. J gave up 2 bases and V 5 bases, and 3 bases lay outside the gene matches. The CDR3 bases are TGTGCCATCAGTCGCGGACTAGCGGGGCAAGAGACCCAGTACTTC. This gives the protein CAISRGLAGQETQYF.

The genes are TRBV21-1 and TRBJ2-1; the DNA was not used to check the table's D call, TRBD2. TRBV21-1 is annotated as a pseudogene. There are 15 residues in the CDR3. CDR3 DNA sequence: TGTGCCAGCAGAGGCCGGCCCCCAGGAGGCAATGAGCAGTTCTTC. Protein: CASRGRPPGGNEQFF.

V and J are TRBV5-1 and TRBJ1-1; D unclear. The CDR3 has 13 amino acids. CDR1 and CDR2 from the germline V gene are SGHRS and YFSETQ. Trimming shortened V by 0 bases and J by 6 bases, and 9 bases separated the two germline ends. DNA for the CDR3: TGCGCCAGCAGCTTGGGCCCAACAGCTGAAGCTTTCTTT. This sequence encodes CASSLGPTAEAFF.

V usage is TRBV9 and J usage is TRBJ2-1, with a weak D call TRBD1 (6 bases). V lost 4 bases and J 6 bases, leaving 14 bases between the germline ends. The CDR3 length is 14 residues. Looked up from germline, CDR1 is SGDLS and CDR2 is YYNGEE. CDR3 nucleotide sequence: TGTGCCAGCAGCCCACAGGGTAGAGGCAATGAGCAGTTCTTC. It codes for CASSPQGRGNEQFF. The complete variable domain, with remaining parts taken from reference TRBV9 and TRBJ2-1, reads DSGVTQTPKHLITATGQRVTLRCSPRSGDLSVYWYQQSLDQGLQFLIQYYNGEERAKGNILERFSAQQFPDLHSELNLSSLELGDSALYFCASSPQGRGNEQFFGPGTRLTVL.

This chain joins TRBV4-3 and TRBJ1-2, with D maybe TRBD1 (6 bases). The CDR3 extends over 15 amino acids. Per germline, CDR1 LGHNA and CDR2 YSLEER. V was trimmed by 0 bases and J by 4 bases, leaving 12 bases between them. The CDR3 nucleotides read TGCGCCAGCAGCCAAGATGGGGGCAGAAGCTATGGCTACACCTTC. Its protein product is CASSQDGGRSYGYTF.

The chain couples TRBV7-2 to TRBJ1-5; D not resolved. This CDR3 is 15 amino acids long. Trimming removed 5 bases from V and 0 bases from J, with 11 bases in between. The germline V gene encodes CDR1 SGHTA and CDR2 FQGNSA. The CDR3 loop is CASSRTGYSNQPQHF. CDR3 DNA sequence: TGTGCCAGCAGCCGCACGGGTTATAGCAATCAGCCCCAGCATTTT.

The chain uses TRBV6-5 and TRBJ2-7; 7 bases line up with TRBD2. Unmatched junction bases numbered 8, after V lost 4 bases and J lost 2 bases. CDR1 and CDR2 from the germline V gene are MNHEY and SVGAGI. The CDR3 is 15 residues long. As DNA, the CDR3 is TGTGCCAGCAGTTCAGCCGGGAGGCTAGCCTACGAGCAGTACTTC. Protein: CASSSAGRLAYEQYF.